One and the same sample provided the 14 T cell receptor beta chains below, sequenced in a study of blood T cell repertoires in COVID-19. The table came from immunoSEQ multiplex PCR; TCRdb's copy has only in-frame clones and leaves some out. The sample carries some 200,000 clones, 85% recorded once. The sequencing sample was made of peripheral blood. These receptors were obtained from a man aged 55 to 69 with COVID-19, enrolled during active disease.

This chain joins TRBV10-3 and TRBJ1-2; a possible D gene is TRBD1 (6 bases). This CDR3 spans 13 amino acids. Germline assignment: CDR1 ENHRY and CDR2 SYGVKD. V was pared by 3 bases and J by 5 bases, with 10 bases between. The CDR3 region is CAISEGRGYGYTF. In nucleotides, the CDR3 is TGTGCCATCAGTGAAGGCAGGGGATATGGCTACACCTTC.

The genes are TRBV28 and TRBJ1-2; a weak D match, TRBD1 (6 bases). This CDR3 contains 14 residues. CDR1 MDHEN and CDR2 SYDVKM come from the germline V gene. Trimming pared 2 bases from V and 4 bases from J, leaving 11 bases between. The DNA of the CDR3 is TGTGCCAGCAGTTTAGGGGGCGCGGGCTATGGCTACACCTTC. Translation: CASSLGGAGYGYTF.

The chain carries TRBV15 and TRBJ1-2, with a possible D match to TRBD1 (5 bases). V lost 6 bases and J lost 4, with 12 bases in between. The germline V gene has CDR1 LNHNV and CDR2 YYDKDF (reference sequence). The CDR3 loop spans 13 amino acids. The CDR3 here is CATSHDSFYGYTF. For the CDR3, the DNA is TGTGCCACCAGTCATGACAGTTTCTATGGCTACACCTTC.

This CDR3 is CASSESRTGSSPLHF. For the CDR3, the DNA is TGTGCCAGCAGTGAGTCTCGGACAGGGAGTTCACCCCTCCACTTT. The chain has TRBV25-1 and TRBJ1-6, with 8 positions matching TRBD1. The germline gives CDR1 MGHDK, CDR2 SYGVNS. Unmatched junction bases numbered 7, after V lost 3 bases and J lost 9 bases. The CDR3 has 15 amino acids.

The chain is built from TRBV30 and TRBJ2-4; 11 nucleotides agree with TRBD2. V lost 8 bases, J lost 7 bases, and 4 bases stayed unmatched. CDR3 size: 12 residues. CDR1 is GTSNPN and CDR2 is SVGIG in the germline V gene (reference sequence). In nucleotides, the CDR3 is TGTGCCGGGACTAGCGGAGGGAACATTCAGTACTTC. Translating it yields CAGTSGGNIQYF.

The gene calls are TRBV6-2 or TRBV6-3 and TRBJ1-5, with 7 bases identical to TRBD1. The CDR3 is 17 residues long. The V and J ends lost 0 bases and 4 bases, in that order; junction bases with no gene match: 9. Germline V lookup: CDR1 MNHEY, CDR2 SVGEGT. The CDR3 DNA sequence: TGTGCCAGCAGTTACTCGAAACGACAGGGCTTTAATCAGCCCCAGCATTTT. Residues: CASSYSKRQGFNQPQHF.

The J gene is TRBJ1-2, the V gene TRBV6-6; D is perhaps TRBD1 (5 bases). Germline V gene lookup returns CDR1 MNHNY and CDR2 SVGAGI (reference sequence). The CDR3 runs to 14 residues. Trimming stripped 0 bases from V and 8 bases from J, with 13 bases between. CDR3 region: CASSYSTGGWGYTF. The CDR3 nucleotides are TGTGCCAGCAGTTACTCGACGGGGGGATGGGGCTACACCTTC.

The rearrangement links TRBV7-8 to TRBJ1-6, with 8 bases matching TRBD1. The CDR3 is 13 amino acids. Germline CDR1 is SGHVS and CDR2 is FQNEAQ. V shed 5 bases and J 11 bases; nucleotides not matched to a gene: 5. CDR3: CASSAKTGAPLHF. The CDR3 DNA sequence: TGTGCCAGCAGCGCTAAGACAGGGGCACCCCTCCACTTT.

CDR3 sequence (DNA): TGTGCCAGCAGTGATCACCGACGGACAGGGGTTGAGGGGCAAAATCAGCCCCAGCATTTT. As protein: CASSDHRRTGVEGQNQPQHF. The J gene is TRBJ1-5, the V gene TRBV28; 9 bases agree with TRBD1. V shed 5 bases, J shed 4 bases, and the junction held 21 bases outside the gene matches. This CDR3 is 20 amino acids long. In germline, CDR1 is MDHEN, CDR2 SYDVKM.

The rearrangement joins TRBV7-9 to TRBJ2-2; D not resolved. This CDR3 spans 14 amino acids. V was shortened by 4 bases and J by 1 base, with 7 bases between the two germline ends. Germline V lookup: CDR1 SEHNR, CDR2 FQNEAQ (reference sequence). The CDR3 sequence: CASSSIVNTGELFF. The CDR3 DNA reads as TGTGCCAGCAGCTCCATAGTGAACACCGGGGAGCTGTTTTTT.

The rearrangement links TRBV27 to TRBJ1-6, with 9 bases lining up with TRBD1. The CDR3 contains 14 residues. CDR1 and CDR2 (germline): MNHEY, SMNVEV (reference sequence). Trimming at V came to 4 bases and at J to 8 bases, leaving 3 bases not matched to a gene. CDR3 in amino acids: CASSSGTGHSPLHF. The CDR3 bases are TGTGCCAGCAGTTCCGGGACAGGGCATTCACCCCTCCACTTT.

This chain links TRBV5-6 with TRBJ1-2; no firm D call. The V end was cut by 5 bases, the J end by 1 base, with 9 bases between. The CDR3 is 13 amino acids. CDR1 is SGHDT, CDR2 YYEEEE, per germline. The CDR3 here is CASRMGGNYGYTF. The CDR3 nucleotides are TGTGCCAGCAGAATGGGAGGTAACTATGGCTACACCTTC. Using reference TRBV5-6 and TRBJ1-2 for the parts outside the CDR3, the full variable domain is DAGVTQSPTHLIKTRGQQVTLRCSPKSGHDTVSWYQQALGQGPQFIFQYYEEEERQRGNFPDRFSGHQFPNYSSELNVNALLLGDSALYLCASRMGGNYGYTFGSGTRLTVV.

The chain recombines TRBV30 with TRBJ1-1, with D unclear. V lost 0 bases and J lost 4, with 9 bases in between. Germline V gene lookup returns CDR1 GTSNPN and CDR2 SVGIG (reference sequence). The CDR3 consists of 13 residues. In nucleotides, the CDR3 is TGTGCCTGGAGTGTAGAGGCGCTCACTGAAGCTTTCTTT. Translating it yields CAWSVEALTEAFF.

Comment on this clone: Other nucleotide sequences in the sample specify the same CDR3. This rearrangement joins TRBV29-1 to TRBJ1-5, with a weak D call TRBD1 (6 bases). With 6 bases removed from V and 1 base from J, the gap between germline ends came to 10 bases. The CDR3 has 13 amino acids. Per germline, CDR1 SQVTM and CDR2 ANQGSEA. CDR3 nucleotide sequence: TGCAGCGTCCAGGGACAAAGCAATCAGCCCCAGCATTTT. Protein: CSVQGQSNQPQHF.